The text below deals with one TCR beta chain. The data derive from a study of cytomegalovirus exposure and HLA in healthy donors. With 60 Vbeta and 13 Jbeta primers, the PCR was carried out. TCRdb keeps only in-frame clones here, not all; method: immunoSEQ multiplex PCR. This table holds roughly 99,000 clones, 73% found once. The CDR3 contains 13 residues. Germline V CDR1 and CDR2: SGDLS, YYNGEE. Trimming shortened V by 0 bases and J by 4 bases, and 5 bases separated the two germline ends. This chain links TRBV9 with TRBJ1-3; a possible D gene is TRBD1 (5 bases). The clonotype was recovered from a man aged 25 to 40 in good health and CMV-seronegative. Source material: PBMCs. The CDR3 nucleotides read TGTGCCAGCAGCGTAGCAGGGGGAAACACCATATATTTT. The encoded protein is CASSVAGGNTIYF.